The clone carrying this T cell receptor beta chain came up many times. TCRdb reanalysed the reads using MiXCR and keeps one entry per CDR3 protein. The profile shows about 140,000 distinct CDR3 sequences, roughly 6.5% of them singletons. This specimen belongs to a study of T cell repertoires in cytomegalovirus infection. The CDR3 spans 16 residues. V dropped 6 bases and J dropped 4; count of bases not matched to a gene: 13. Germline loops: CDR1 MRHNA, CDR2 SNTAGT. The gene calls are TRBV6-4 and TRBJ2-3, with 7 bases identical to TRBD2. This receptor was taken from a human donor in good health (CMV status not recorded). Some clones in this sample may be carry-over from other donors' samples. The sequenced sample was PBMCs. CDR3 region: CASSPAPSGFADTQYF. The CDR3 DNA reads TGTGCCAGCAGCCCCGCGCCTAGCGGTTTTGCAGATACGCAGTATTTT.